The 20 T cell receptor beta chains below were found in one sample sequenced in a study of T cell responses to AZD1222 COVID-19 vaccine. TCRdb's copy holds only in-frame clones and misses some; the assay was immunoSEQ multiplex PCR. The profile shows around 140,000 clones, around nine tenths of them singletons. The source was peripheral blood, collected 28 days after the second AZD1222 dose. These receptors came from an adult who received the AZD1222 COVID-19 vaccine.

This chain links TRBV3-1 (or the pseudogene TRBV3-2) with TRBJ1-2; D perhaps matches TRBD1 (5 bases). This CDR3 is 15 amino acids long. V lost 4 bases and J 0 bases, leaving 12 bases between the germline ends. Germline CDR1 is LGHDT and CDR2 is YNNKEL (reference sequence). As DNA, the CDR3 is TGTGCCAGCAGCCCCGGGACGGTTACTAACTATGGCTACACCTTC. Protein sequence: CASSPGTVTNYGYTF.

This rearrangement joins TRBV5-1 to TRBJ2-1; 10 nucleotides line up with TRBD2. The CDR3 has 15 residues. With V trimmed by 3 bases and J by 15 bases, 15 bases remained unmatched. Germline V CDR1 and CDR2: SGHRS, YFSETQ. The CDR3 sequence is CASSSEGSGGPRRFF. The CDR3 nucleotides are TGCGCCAGCAGCTCCGAAGGTAGCGGGGGGCCGCGGCGGTTCTTC.

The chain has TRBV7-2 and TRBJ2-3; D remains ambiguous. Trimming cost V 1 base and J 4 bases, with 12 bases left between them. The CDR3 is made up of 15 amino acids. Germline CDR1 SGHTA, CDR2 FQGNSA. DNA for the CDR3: TGTGCCAGCAGCTTAGAGAGGACCCGGCCAGATACGCAGTATTTT. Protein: CASSLERTRPDTQYF.

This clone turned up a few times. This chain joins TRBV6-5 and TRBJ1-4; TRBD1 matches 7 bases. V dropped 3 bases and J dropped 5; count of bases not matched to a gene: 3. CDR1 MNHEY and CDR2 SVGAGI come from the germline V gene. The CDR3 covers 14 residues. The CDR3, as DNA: TGTGCCAGCAGTTATTCACAGGGGAATGAAAAACTGTTTTTT. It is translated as CASSYSQGNEKLFF.

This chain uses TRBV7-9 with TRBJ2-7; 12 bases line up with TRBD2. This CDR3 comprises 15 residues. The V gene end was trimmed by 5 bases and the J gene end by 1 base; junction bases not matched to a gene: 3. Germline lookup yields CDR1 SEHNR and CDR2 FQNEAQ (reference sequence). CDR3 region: CASSTTSGSSYEQYF. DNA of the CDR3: TGTGCCAGCAGCACGACTAGCGGGAGTTCCTACGAGCAGTACTTC. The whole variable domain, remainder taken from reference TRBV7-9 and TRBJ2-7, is DTGVSQNPRHKITKRGQNVTFRCDPISEHNRLYWYRQTLGQGPEFLTYFQNEAQLEKSRLLSDRFSAERPKGSFSTLEIQRTEQGDSAMYLCASSTTSGSSYEQYFGPGTRLTVT.

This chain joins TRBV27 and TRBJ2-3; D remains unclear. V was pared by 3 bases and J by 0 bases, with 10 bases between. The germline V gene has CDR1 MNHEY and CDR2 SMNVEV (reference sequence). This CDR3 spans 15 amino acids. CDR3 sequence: CASSFAWGSTDTQYF. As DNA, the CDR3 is TGTGCCAGCAGTTTCGCTTGGGGTAGCACAGATACGCAGTATTTT.

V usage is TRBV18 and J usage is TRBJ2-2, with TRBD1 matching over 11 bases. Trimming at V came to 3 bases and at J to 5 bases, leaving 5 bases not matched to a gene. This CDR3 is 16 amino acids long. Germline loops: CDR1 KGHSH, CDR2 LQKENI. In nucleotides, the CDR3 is TGTGCCAGCTCACCTCCGGGACAGGGGGTAACCGGGGAGCTGTTTTTT. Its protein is CASSPPGQGVTGELFF.

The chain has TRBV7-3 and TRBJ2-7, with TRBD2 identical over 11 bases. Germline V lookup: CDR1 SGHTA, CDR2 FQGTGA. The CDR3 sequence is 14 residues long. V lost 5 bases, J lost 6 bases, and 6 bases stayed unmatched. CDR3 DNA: TGTGCCAGCAGCATAGCGGGGGGGCCGAGCGAGCAGTACTTC. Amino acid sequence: CASSIAGGPSEQYF.

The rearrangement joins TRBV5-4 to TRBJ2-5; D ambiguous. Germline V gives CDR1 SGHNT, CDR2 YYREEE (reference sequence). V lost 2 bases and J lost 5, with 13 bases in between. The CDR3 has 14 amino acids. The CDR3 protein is CASSFVDLQETQYF. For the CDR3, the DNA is TGTGCCAGCAGCTTCGTAGACCTCCAGGAGACCCAGTACTTC.

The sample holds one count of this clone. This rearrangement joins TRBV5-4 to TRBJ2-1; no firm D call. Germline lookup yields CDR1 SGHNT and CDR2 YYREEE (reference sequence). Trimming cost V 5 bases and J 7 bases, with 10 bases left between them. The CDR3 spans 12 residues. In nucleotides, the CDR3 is TGTGCCAGCAGTTTGCTGCTTAATGAGCAGTTCTTC. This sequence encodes CASSLLLNEQFF.

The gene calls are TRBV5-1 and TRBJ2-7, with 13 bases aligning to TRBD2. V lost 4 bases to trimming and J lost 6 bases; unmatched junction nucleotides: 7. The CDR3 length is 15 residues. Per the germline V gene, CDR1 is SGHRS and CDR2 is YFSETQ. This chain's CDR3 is CASSIGLAGASEQYF. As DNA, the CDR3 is TGCGCCAGCAGCATCGGACTAGCGGGGGCAAGCGAGCAGTACTTC.

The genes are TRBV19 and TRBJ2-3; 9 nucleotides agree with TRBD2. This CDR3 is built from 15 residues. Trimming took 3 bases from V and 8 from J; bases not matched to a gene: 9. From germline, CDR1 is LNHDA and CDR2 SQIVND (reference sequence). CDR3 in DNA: TGTGCCAGTAGTATCAGTGGGCTAGCGGGGAGTACGCAGTATTTT. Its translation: CASSISGLAGSTQYF. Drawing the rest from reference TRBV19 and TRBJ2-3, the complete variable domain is DGGITQSPKYLFRKEGQNVTLSCEQNLNHDAMYWYRQDPGQGLRLIYYSQIVNDFQKGDIAEGYSVSREKKESFPLTVTSAQKNPTAFYLCASSISGLAGSTQYFGPGTRLTVL.

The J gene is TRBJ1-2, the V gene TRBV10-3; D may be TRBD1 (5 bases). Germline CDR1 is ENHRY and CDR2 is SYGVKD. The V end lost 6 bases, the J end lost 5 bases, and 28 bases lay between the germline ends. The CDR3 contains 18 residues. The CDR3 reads CAISSVSQGLVGLYGYTF. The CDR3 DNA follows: TGTGCCATCAGCTCTGTTTCCCAGGGACTAGTGGGTCTATATGGCTACACCTTC.

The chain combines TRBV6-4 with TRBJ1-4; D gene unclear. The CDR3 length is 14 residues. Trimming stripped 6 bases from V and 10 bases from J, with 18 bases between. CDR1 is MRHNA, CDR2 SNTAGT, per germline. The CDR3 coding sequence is TGTGCCAGCAGGCCGATTGTGGGCGTTGGAAAACTGTTTTTT. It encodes CASRPIVGVGKLFF.

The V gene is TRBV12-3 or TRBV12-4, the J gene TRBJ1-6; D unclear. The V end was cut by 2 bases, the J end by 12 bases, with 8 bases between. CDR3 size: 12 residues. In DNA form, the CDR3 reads TGTGCCAGCAGTTTAAGGGATTTACCCCTCCACTTT. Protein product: CASSLRDLPLHF.

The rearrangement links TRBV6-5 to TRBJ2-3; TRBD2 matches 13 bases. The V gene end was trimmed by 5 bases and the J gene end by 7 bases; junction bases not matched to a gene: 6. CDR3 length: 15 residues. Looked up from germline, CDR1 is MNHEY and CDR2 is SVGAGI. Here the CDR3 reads CASSRGLAGANTQYF. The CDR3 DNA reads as TGTGCCAGCAGTCGAGGACTAGCGGGGGCGAATACGCAGTATTTT.

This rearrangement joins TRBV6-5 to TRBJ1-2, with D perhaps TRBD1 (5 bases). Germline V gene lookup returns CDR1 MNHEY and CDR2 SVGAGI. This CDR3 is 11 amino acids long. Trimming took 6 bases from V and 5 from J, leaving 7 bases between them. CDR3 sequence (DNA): TGTGCCAGCAGAACAGGATATGGCTACACCTTC. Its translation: CASRTGYGYTF.

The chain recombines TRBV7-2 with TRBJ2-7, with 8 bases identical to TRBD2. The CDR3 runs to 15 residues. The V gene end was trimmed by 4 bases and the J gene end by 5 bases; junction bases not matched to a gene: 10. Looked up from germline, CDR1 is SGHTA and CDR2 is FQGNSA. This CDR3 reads CASSSPGGGTHEQYF. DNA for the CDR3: TGTGCCAGCAGCTCCCCAGGCGGGGGGACCCACGAGCAGTACTTC.

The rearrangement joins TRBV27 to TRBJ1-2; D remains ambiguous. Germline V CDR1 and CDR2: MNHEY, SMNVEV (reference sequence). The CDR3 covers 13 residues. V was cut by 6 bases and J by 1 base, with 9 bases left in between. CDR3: CASSFTDNYGYTF. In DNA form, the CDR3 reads TGTGCCAGCAGCTTTACAGATAACTATGGCTACACCTTC.

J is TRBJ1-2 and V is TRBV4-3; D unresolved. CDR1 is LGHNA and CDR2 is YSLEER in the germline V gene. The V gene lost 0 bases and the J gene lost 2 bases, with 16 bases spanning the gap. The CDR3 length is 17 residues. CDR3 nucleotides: TGCGCCAGCAGCCAAGATCCGTCGATAGTCTTAAACTATGGCTACACCTTC. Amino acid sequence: CASSQDPSIVLNYGYTF.